A selection of T cell receptor beta chains follows, all from one sample in a study of graft-versus-host responses after intestinal transplantation. These receptors have no identified antigens. The protocol was immunoSEQ multiplex PCR, while the TCRdb copy is restricted to in-frame clones and leaves out a portion. This sample carries 75,000 to 100,000 clones, over 80% of them seen once, and the ten largest clones take roughly 0.49%. The input for sequencing was unstimulated CD8+ T cells sorted from spleen or lymph node cells, taken before intestinal transplant. The receptors come from a human donor who received an intestinal transplant. Both conserved end residues are part of each CDR3. Fields, in order: clone size, J gene, D gene, V gene, CDR3 DNA, CDR3 protein. D genes are given only for firm matches. Some rows mark clone size as missing; the rest say once, few, many or name a class of expanded clone.

clone size: NA; J gene: TRBJ1-5; D gene: TRBD1; V gene: TRBV27; CDR3 DNA: TGTGCCACCAGACAGGGGGCCGGCAATCAGCCCCAGCATTTT; CDR3 protein: CATRQGAGNQPQHF
clone size: NA; J gene: TRBJ1-2; D gene: TRBD1; V gene: TRBV27; CDR3 DNA: TGTGCCAGCAGGCCAAGAGACAGGGGTGATTATGGCTACACCTTC; CDR3 protein: CASRPRDRGDYGYTF
clone size: NA; J gene: TRBJ2-2; D gene: TRBD1; V gene: TRBV4-1; CDR3 DNA: TGCGCCAGCAGTCTTCCGAGACAGGGCATCGACGGGGAGCTGTTTTTT; CDR3 protein: CASSLPRQGIDGELFF
clone size: once; J gene: TRBJ1-6; D gene: NA; V gene: TRBV4-1; CDR3 DNA: TGCGCCAGCAGCCAACCACTGACAGGAGAGAATTCACCCCTCCACTTT; CDR3 protein: CASSQPLTGENSPLHF
clone size: few; J gene: TRBJ1-1; D gene: NA; V gene: TRBV5-6; CDR3 DNA: TGTGCCAGCATGAAGACAGGCTTTATCACTGAAGCTTTCTTT; CDR3 protein: CASMKTGFITEAFF
clone size: NA; J gene: TRBJ1-2; D gene: NA; V gene: TRBV29-1; CDR3 DNA: TGCAGCGCTACGGACAGTCTCTATGGCTACACCTTC; CDR3 protein: CSATDSLYGYTF
clone size: NA; J gene: TRBJ2-7; D gene: TRBD1; V gene: TRBV28; CDR3 DNA: TGTGCCAGCAGTTTACCCTGGACAGGGGACGAGCAGTACTTC; CDR3 protein: CASSLPWTGDEQYF
clone size: once; J gene: TRBJ1-4; D gene: TRBD1; V gene: TRBV9; CDR3 DNA: TGTGCCAGCAGCGCTGACAGGGCCCCTAATGAAAAACTGTTTTTT; CDR3 protein: CASSADRAPNEKLFF
clone size: NA; J gene: TRBJ1-5; D gene: NA; V gene: TRBV7-9; CDR3 DNA: TGTGCCAGCAGCCCTGCTGCGGGGCCCCAGCATTTT; CDR3 protein: CASSPAAGPQHF
clone size: NA; J gene: TRBJ2-1; D gene: NA; V gene: TRBV19; CDR3 DNA: TGTGCCAGTAGCGCAGGAGGGCATGAGCAGTTCTTC; CDR3 protein: CASSAGGHEQFF
clone size: NA; J gene: TRBJ2-1; D gene: NA; V gene: TRBV6-4; CDR3 DNA: TGTGCCGGGCCCGGGGTTTCCTACAATGAGCAGTTCTTC; CDR3 protein: CAGPGVSYNEQFF
clone size: NA; J gene: TRBJ2-2; D gene: TRBD2; V gene: TRBV4-1; CDR3 DNA: TGCGCCAGCAGCCAAGGGGGGGCAACTAGCGGGAGGACCGGGGAGCTGTTTTTT; CDR3 protein: CASSQGGATSGRTGELFF
clone size: NA; J gene: TRBJ1-3; D gene: NA; V gene: TRBV7-9; CDR3 DNA: TGTGCCAGCAGCCCGCGGGACTCTCTGGGAAACACCATATATTTT; CDR3 protein: CASSPRDSLGNTIYF
clone size: NA; J gene: TRBJ1-2; D gene: NA; V gene: TRBV28; CDR3 DNA: TGTGCCAGCAGTTTATTAGAGGGGTTTTCAGGGGCGAGCTATGGCTACACCTTC; CDR3 protein: CASSLLEGFSGASYGYTF
clone size: NA; J gene: TRBJ2-7; D gene: NA; V gene: TRBV13; CDR3 DNA: TGTGCCAGCAGCTTCCGGCGGGACCTGAAGTACGAGCAGTACTTC; CDR3 protein: CASSFRRDLKYEQYF
clone size: NA; J gene: TRBJ2-5; D gene: TRBD1; V gene: TRBV7-8; CDR3 DNA: TGTGCCAGCAGCTCCGTTCCCCTTCCGGCCGGGACAGTTTGGGAGACCCAGTACTTC; CDR3 protein: CASSSVPLPAGTVWETQYF
clone size: NA; J gene: TRBJ2-1; D gene: TRBD2; V gene: TRBV9; CDR3 DNA: TGTGCCAGCAGCGTAGGCGCGGGAGCCTACAATGAGCAGTTCTTC; CDR3 protein: CASSVGAGAYNEQFF
clone size: NA; J gene: TRBJ2-4; D gene: NA; V gene: TRBV6-6; CDR3 DNA: TGTGCCAGCAGTTACCCCGGGACACAGGCCAAAAACATTCAGTACTTC; CDR3 protein: CASSYPGTQAKNIQYF
clone size: NA; J gene: TRBJ2-2; D gene: TRBD2; V gene: TRBV27; CDR3 DNA: TGTGCCAGCAGTCCGACTCTAGCGGGAGGGAGAACCGGGGAGCTGTTTTTT; CDR3 protein: CASSPTLAGGRTGELFF
clone size: once; J gene: TRBJ1-1; D gene: NA; V gene: TRBV10-2; CDR3 DNA: TGCGCCACGGGGGGGATGAACACTGAAGCTTTCTTT; CDR3 protein: CATGGMNTEAFF
clone size: NA; J gene: TRBJ2-5; D gene: NA; V gene: TRBV5-4; CDR3 DNA: TGTGCCAGCAGCTTACGGGGAGAGGAGACCCAGTACTTC; CDR3 protein: CASSLRGEETQYF
clone size: NA; J gene: TRBJ1-1; D gene: NA; V gene: TRBV4-3; CDR3 DNA: TGCGCCAGCAGCCAAGAGAGAATTCGGGGGTTCCAAACTTTCTTT; CDR3 protein: CASSQERIRGFQTFF